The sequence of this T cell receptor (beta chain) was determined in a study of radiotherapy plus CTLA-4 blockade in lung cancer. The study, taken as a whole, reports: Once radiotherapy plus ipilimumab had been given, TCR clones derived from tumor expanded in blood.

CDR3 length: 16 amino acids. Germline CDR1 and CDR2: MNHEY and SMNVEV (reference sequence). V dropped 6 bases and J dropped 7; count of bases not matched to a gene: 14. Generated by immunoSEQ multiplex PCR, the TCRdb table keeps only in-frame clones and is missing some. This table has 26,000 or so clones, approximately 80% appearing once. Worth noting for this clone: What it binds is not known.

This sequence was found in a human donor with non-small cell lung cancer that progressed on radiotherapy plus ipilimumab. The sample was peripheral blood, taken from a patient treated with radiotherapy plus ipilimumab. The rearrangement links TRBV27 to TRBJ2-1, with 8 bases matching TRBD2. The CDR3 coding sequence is TGTGCCAGCAGCCGCCCGGGGGGGGGAGTGGAAAATGAGCAGTTCTTC. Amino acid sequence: CASSRPGGGVENEQFF.